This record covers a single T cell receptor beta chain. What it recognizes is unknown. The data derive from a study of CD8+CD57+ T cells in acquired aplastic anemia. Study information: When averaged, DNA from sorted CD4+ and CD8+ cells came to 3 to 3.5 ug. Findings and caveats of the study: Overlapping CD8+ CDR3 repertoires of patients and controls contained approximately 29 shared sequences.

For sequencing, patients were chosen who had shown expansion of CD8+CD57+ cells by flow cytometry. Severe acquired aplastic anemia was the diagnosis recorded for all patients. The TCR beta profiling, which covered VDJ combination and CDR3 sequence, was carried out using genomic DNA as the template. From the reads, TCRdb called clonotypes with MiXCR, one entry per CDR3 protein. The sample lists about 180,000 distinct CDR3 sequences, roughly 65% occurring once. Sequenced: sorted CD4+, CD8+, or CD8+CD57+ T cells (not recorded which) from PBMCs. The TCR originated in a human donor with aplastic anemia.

This CDR3 reads CASSLRVSGNTIYF. The CDR3 DNA follows: TGTGCCAGCAGCTTAAGAGTCTCTGGAAACACCATATATTTT. This sequence joins TRBV11-2 and TRBJ1-3; D is unresolved. Trimming left V 2 bases short and J 0 bases short, with 5 bases between. Germline V gene lookup returns CDR1 SGHAT and CDR2 FQNNGV. The CDR3 is made up of 14 amino acids.